This entry is about one T cell receptor beta chain. Antigen unknown. Time point specified: baseline pretreatment blood. The treatment here: 15 Gy SBRT to primary tumor, nephrectomy 4 weeks later. After SBRT, blood was collected at 2 and 4 weeks, plus baseline. Clear cell pathology was present in this patient's renal cell carcinoma. Repertoires were generated with immunoSEQ multiplex PCR, while TCRdb's copy carries only in-frame clones and drops some. The top ten clones hold less than 3.5% of a sample with 100,000 to 150,000 clones, 82% of them seen once. This entry comes from a study of radiation and T cells in renal cell carcinoma. Whole-study results and caveats: In blood, top tumor clones expanded by 2 weeks, shrinking by 4.

The CDR3 covers 15 residues. V dropped 5 bases and J dropped 8 bases, with 18 bases sitting between them. Germline V gene sequence: CDR1 SEHNR, CDR2 FQNEAQ (reference sequence). The source of this sequence is a woman aged 60-75 years with renal cell carcinoma. The J gene is TRBJ1-4, the V gene TRBV7-9; D is unclear. The starting material was blood, obtained from a patient whose treatment included radiotherapy and nephrectomy. This chain's CDR3 is CASSPAGVGREKLFF. As DNA, the CDR3 is TGTGCCAGCAGCCCGGCCGGGGTCGGTCGCGAAAAACTGTTTTTT. The full variable domain, in which reference TRBV7-9 and TRBJ1-4 provide the parts outside the CDR3, is DTGVSQNPRHKITKRGQNVTFRCDPISEHNRLYWYRQTLGQGPEFLTYFQNEAQLEKSRLLSDRFSAERPKGSFSTLEIQRTEQGDSAMYLCASSPAGVGREKLFFGSGTQLSVL.